The subject of this entry is one T cell receptor (beta chain). Its antigen is still unknown. The sample comes from a study of cytomegalovirus exposure and HLA in healthy donors. Whole-study results and caveats: DRB1 showed the most TCR associations and HLA-C the fewest in a later analysis, as rates varied by HLA locus. Fewer than 200 TCR beta chains were listed as cytomegalovirus-associated. Most TCR sequences were rare, but some public TCRs occurred in many donors. A missense DCLRE1C variant was associated with V- and J-gene trimming of TCR beta chains in a later analysis, and an independent cohort replicated the association.

The study ran its PCR with 60 Vbeta and 13 Jbeta primers. The protocol was immunoSEQ multiplex PCR, while the TCRdb copy is restricted to in-frame clones and leaves out a portion. The table lists about 94,000 clones, about four fifths of them singletons. Germline CDR1 SGHTA, CDR2 FQGTGA. The J segment lost 0 bases and the V segment lost 5 bases, leaving 18 bases of the junction unmatched. This CDR3 comprises 21 residues. The rearrangement links TRBV7-3 to TRBJ2-3, with 12 bases aligning to TRBD2. The receptor's source is a human donor in good health. The specimen sequenced was PBMCs. DNA of the CDR3: TGTGCCAGCAGCCCCCTTCTTTCCAGGGCTAGCGGGAGGGATAGCACAGATACGCAGTATTTT. Translating gives CASSPLLSRASGRDSTDTQYF.